This T cell receptor (beta chain) originates from a study of radiotherapy plus CTLA-4 blockade in lung cancer. Across the study: Objective responses emerged in around a sixth of patients, and around 31% attained disease control.

General observations from the study: Radiotherapy with ipilimumab was followed by blood expansion of tumor-derived clones.

Chemo-refractory metastatic non-small-cell lung cancer patients underwent focal radiation alongside CTLA-4 blockade with ipilimumab. In regard to this clone: Its antigen is currently unknown.

The CDR3 has 15 amino acids. J was trimmed by 5 bases and V by 6 bases; bases with no gene match: 4. Germline V gene sequence: CDR1 MNHNS, CDR2 SASEGT. Data came from immunoSEQ multiplex PCR; TCRdb stores just in-frame clones and leaves some out. Of about 25,000 clones in the sample, 70% to 75% were seen once. This chain uses TRBV6-1 with TRBJ2-1; TRBD2 agrees at 13 bases. The receptor was derived from a human donor with non-small cell lung cancer whose response to radiotherapy plus ipilimumab could not be evaluated. The source material was peripheral blood, sampled from a patient treated with radiotherapy plus ipilimumab. DNA for the CDR3: TGTGCCAGCAGGAGAGGACTAGCGGGGGACAATGAGCAGTTCTTC. Encoded protein: CASRRGLAGDNEQFF.